Each of the 17 T cell receptor beta chains below was sequenced from the same sample in a study of T cell responses to AZD1222 COVID-19 vaccine. Assay: immunoSEQ multiplex PCR; the TCRdb copy retains only in-frame clones and omits some. Of roughly 200,000 clones in the sample, 85% to 95% are singletons; the top ten hold over 0.95%. This specimen was peripheral blood, taken on day 0 of MenACWY control vaccination. The receptors originated from an adult in good health.

This chain links TRBV6-1 with TRBJ1-1; perhaps TRBD1 as D (6 bases). Trimming shortened V by 2 bases and J by 1 base, and 8 bases separated the two germline ends. Per the germline V gene, CDR1 is MNHNS and CDR2 is SASEGT. The CDR3 is 14 residues long. The CDR3 region is CASSEQGSNTEAFF. As DNA, the CDR3 is TGTGCCAGCAGTGAACAGGGGTCGAACACTGAAGCTTTCTTT.

The genes are TRBV7-2 and TRBJ2-1; a possible D gene is TRBD1 (5 bases). V was pared by 4 bases and J by 7 bases, with 17 bases between. The CDR3 consists of 15 residues. Germline V CDR1 and CDR2: SGHTA, FQGNSA. Here the CDR3 DNA reads TGTGCCAGCAGCTCGTACCAGGGATCTGGGAATGAGCAGTTCTTC. Its translation: CASSSYQGSGNEQFF.

This chain connects TRBV5-1 to TRBJ2-3, with D maybe TRBD1 (6 bases). This CDR3 has 15 amino acids. The germline V and J ends were trimmed by 0 bases and 4 bases, with 12 bases remaining between them. CDR1 SGHRS and CDR2 YFSETQ come from the germline V gene. CDR3 DNA: TGCGCCAGCAGCTTGGTAACCCAGGGGTCAGATACGCAGTATTTT. It specifies CASSLVTQGSDTQYF.

This clone was seen a single time. V is TRBV19 and J is TRBJ2-6, with a tentative D call TRBD1 (7 bases). Germline CDR1 LNHDA, CDR2 SQIVND (reference sequence). The CDR3 has 16 amino acids. V was clipped by 6 bases and J by 4 bases, with 16 bases between them. The CDR3 protein is CASREGAISGANVLTF. The CDR3 nucleotides read TGTGCCAGTAGGGAGGGGGCGATCTCCGGGGCCAACGTCCTGACTTTC.

The chain links TRBV5-3 to TRBJ1-5, with D hard to call. TRBV5-3 is an ORF; its function is uncertain. Trimming cost V 0 bases and J 0 bases, with 7 bases left between them. The CDR3 spans 15 residues. The DNA of the CDR3 is TGTGCCAGAAGCTTGGGGGCAGATAGCAATCAGCCCCAGCATTTT. Translating it yields CARSLGADSNQPQHF.

The rearrangement links TRBV6-1 to TRBJ2-7; a weak D match, TRBD1 (5 bases). Germline loops: CDR1 MNHNS, CDR2 SASEGT. The V gene lost 3 bases and the J gene lost 0 bases, with 18 bases spanning the gap. The CDR3 has 17 residues. CDR3 loop: CASSDGIHRSDSYEQYF. The DNA of the CDR3 is TGTGCCAGCAGTGATGGAATCCACAGGTCTGACTCCTACGAGCAGTACTTC.

The chain joins TRBV5-1 to TRBJ1-1, with no clear D. V dropped 0 bases and J dropped 3 bases, with 9 bases sitting between them. Germline V gives CDR1 SGHRS, CDR2 YFSETQ. CDR3 length: 14 residues. The CDR3 bases are TGCGCCAGCAGCTTGGGGGGAGTGGACACTGAAGCTTTCTTT. Translation gives CASSLGGVDTEAFF.

This chain uses TRBV30 with TRBJ1-1; D uncertain. Germline assignment: CDR1 GTSNPN and CDR2 SVGIG (reference sequence). The CDR3 spans 12 residues. The germline V and J ends were trimmed by 6 bases and 5 bases, with 13 bases remaining between them. The CDR3: CACTFKGTEAFF. In DNA form, the CDR3 reads TGTGCCTGCACTTTCAAGGGAACTGAAGCTTTCTTT.

There are a few counts of this clone. The chain recombines TRBV3-1 (or the pseudogene TRBV3-2) with TRBJ1-2; D is possibly TRBD1 (5 bases). The CDR3 sequence is 15 residues long. The germline V gene encodes CDR1 LGHDT and CDR2 YNNKEL (reference sequence). Trimming stripped 3 bases from V and 4 bases from J, with 15 bases between. CDR3 in DNA: TGTGCCAGCAGCCATAGGTGGGGGAGCGTCTATGGCTACACCTTC. As protein: CASSHRWGSVYGYTF.

The chain combines TRBV12-3 or TRBV12-4 with TRBJ1-1; D unresolved. The CDR3 sequence is 13 residues long. V lost 7 bases and J lost 3, with 12 bases in between. In DNA form, the CDR3 reads TGTGCCAGCACCCCTAAAGGTGACACTGAAGCTTTCTTT. It codes for CASTPKGDTEAFF.

The rearrangement uses TRBV10-1 and TRBJ1-1; D ambiguous. The V end lost 4 bases, the J end lost 4 bases, and 13 bases lay between the germline ends. Per the germline V gene, CDR1 is WNHNN and CDR2 is SYGVQD (reference sequence). The CDR3 runs to 14 residues. Here the CDR3 DNA reads TGCGCCAGCAGTGCCCCCCGCGATGGCACTGAAGCTTTCTTT. It yields the protein CASSAPRDGTEAFF.

The CDR3 protein is CSVGQGNGQPQHF. CDR3 nucleotides: TGCAGCGTTGGACAGGGAAATGGTCAGCCCCAGCATTTT. This chain connects TRBV29-1 to TRBJ1-5, with 7 bases that match TRBD1. CDR3 length: 13 amino acids. Germline V gives CDR1 SQVTM, CDR2 ANQGSEA. The junction had 6 bases not matched to a gene; V was cut back by 4 bases and J by 6 bases. Full variable domain (missing parts from reference TRBV29-1 and TRBJ1-5): SAVISQKPSRDICQRGTSLTIQCQVDSQVTMMFWYRQQPGQSLTLIATANQGSEATYESGFVIDKFPISRPNLTFSTLTVSNMSPEDSSIYLCSVGQGNGQPQHFGDGTRLSIL.

The chain uses TRBV2 and TRBJ1-3, with TRBD1 identical over 10 bases. With V trimmed by 6 bases and J by 5 bases, 10 bases remained unmatched. There are 16 residues in the CDR3. Germline V gene data show CDR1 as SNHLY and CDR2 as FYNNEI. CDR3 bases: TGTGCCAGCAGCGTGGTGGGACAGGGGTTTAGAAACACCATATATTTT. Translated, it gives CASSVVGQGFRNTIYF.

This chain joins TRBV21-1 and TRBJ1-2. TRBV21-1 is recorded as a pseudogene. CDR3 length: 18 amino acids. The DNA for the CDR3 is TGTGCCAGCAGCAAAGGGGAGGGGACACGCGATGTTAACTATGGCTACACCTTC. This translates into CASSKGEGTRDVNYGYTF.

The J gene is TRBJ2-5, the V gene TRBV27, with TRBD1 as a possible D gene (5 bases). Germline V gives CDR1 MNHEY, CDR2 SMNVEV (reference sequence). V was trimmed by 0 bases and J by 1 base, leaving 9 bases between them. This CDR3 contains 15 residues. CDR3 amino acids: CASSLSFTGQETQYF. In DNA form, the CDR3 reads TGTGCCAGCAGTTTATCTTTTACAGGCCAAGAGACCCAGTACTTC.

This chain joins TRBV18 and TRBJ1-5; TRBD1 matches at 8 bases. The V and J ends lost 1 base and 4 bases, in that order; junction bases with no gene match: 6. Germline values: CDR1 KGHSH, CDR2 LQKENI. CDR3 length: 16 residues. CDR3 protein: CASSPRTGWVNQPQHF. The CDR3 coding sequence is TGTGCCAGCTCACCACGGACAGGGTGGGTGAATCAGCCCCAGCATTTT.

The chain combines TRBV9 with TRBJ1-6; D is perhaps TRBD1 (5 bases). Trimming stripped 3 bases from V and 10 bases from J, with 17 bases between. The CDR3 runs 15 residues. The V gene's germline CDR1 is SGDLS and CDR2 YYNGEE. The DNA for the CDR3 is TGTGCCAGCAGCGCCCTCAGTAGGGGAGACTCACCCCTCCACTTT. This codes for CASSALSRGDSPLHF.